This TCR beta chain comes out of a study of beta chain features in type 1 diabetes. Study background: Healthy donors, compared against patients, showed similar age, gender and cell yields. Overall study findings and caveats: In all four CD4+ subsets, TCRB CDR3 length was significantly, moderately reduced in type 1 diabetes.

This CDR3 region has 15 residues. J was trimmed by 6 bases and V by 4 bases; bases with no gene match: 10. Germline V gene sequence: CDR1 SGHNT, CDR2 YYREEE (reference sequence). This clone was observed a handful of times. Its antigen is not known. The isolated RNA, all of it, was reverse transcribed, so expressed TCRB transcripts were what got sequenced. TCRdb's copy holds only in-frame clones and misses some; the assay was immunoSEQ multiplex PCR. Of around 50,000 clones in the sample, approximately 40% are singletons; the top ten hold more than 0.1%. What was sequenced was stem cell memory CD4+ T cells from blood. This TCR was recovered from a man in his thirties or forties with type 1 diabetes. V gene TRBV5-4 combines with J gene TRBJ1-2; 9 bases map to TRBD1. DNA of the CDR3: TGTGCCAGCAGCCCTTGGGACAGGGTCTTACATGGCTACACCTTC. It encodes CASSPWDRVLHGYTF.